A single sample is the source of the 24 T cell receptor beta chains below, sequenced in a study of beta chain features in type 1 diabetes. General study results and limits: Across all four CD4+ subsets, people with type 1 diabetes showed modestly shorter TCRB CDR3s.

These receptors' targets are unknown. Expressed TCRB transcripts were sequenced, since all the RNA that had been isolated was reverse transcribed. Produced via immunoSEQ multiplex PCR; TCRdb's table is partial and in-frame only. This sample has around 100,000 clones, with around 30% found just once. Sequenced input: central memory CD4+ T cells from blood. All receptors come from a woman under 30 with type 1 diabetes.

The CDR3 region has the DNA TGTGCCAGCAGAACTTCCCGACAGGGAAATGAGCAGTTCTTC. This gives the protein CASRTSRQGNEQFF. J is TRBJ2-1 and V is TRBV27; the match to TRBD1 covers 7 bases. The germline V gene encodes CDR1 MNHEY and CDR2 SMNVEV (reference sequence). The CDR3 contains 14 residues. V was pared by 6 bases and J by 7 bases, with 9 bases of the junction left unmatched.

The rearrangement links TRBV5-1 to TRBJ2-7, with 7 bases that match TRBD2. Trimming at V came to 5 bases and at J to 3 bases, leaving 8 bases not matched to a gene. CDR1 is SGHRS and CDR2 is YFSETQ in the germline V gene. The CDR3 spans 14 residues. CDR3 region: CASRDPAGSYEQYF. DNA for the CDR3: TGCGCCAGCAGGGACCCAGCGGGGAGCTACGAGCAGTACTTC.

This rearrangement joins TRBV2 to TRBJ2-1; D possibly corresponds to TRBD2 (5 bases). In germline, CDR1 is SNHLY, CDR2 FYNNEI. The CDR3 is 13 amino acids. Trimming took off 6 bases at V and 9 bases at J, with 15 bases between the two ends. The CDR3 DNA reads as TGTGCCAGCAGGACTACCCCCGAGGGTGAGCAGTTCTTC. Translation gives CASRTTPEGEQFF.

The CDR3 DNA reads as TGTGCCAGCAGCTCAGCGGGAGGTAATACCGGGGAGCTGTTTTTT. It specifies CASSSAGGNTGELFF. V gene TRBV5-4 combines with J gene TRBJ2-2; 9 nucleotides line up with TRBD2. Germline V gene lookup returns CDR1 SGHNT and CDR2 YYREEE (reference sequence). V trimming: 3 bases; J trimming: 5 bases; junction bases outside the gene matches: 5. CDR3 length: 15 residues.

This clone was found a few times. In DNA, the CDR3 is TGTGCCACACACGCGGGACAGGGCTACAATGAGCAGTTCTTC. Its translation: CATHAGQGYNEQFF. This chain links TRBV2 with TRBJ2-1; 9 bases are shared with TRBD1. The CDR3 has 14 amino acids. Trimming removed 10 bases from V and 3 bases from J; junction bases left unmatched: 7. CDR1 SNHLY and CDR2 FYNNEI come from the germline V gene.

The CDR3 region is CASSQGPPYDTDTQYF. The DNA of the CDR3 is TGCGCCAGCAGCCAAGGGCCACCTTATGACACAGATACGCAGTATTTT. This chain connects TRBV4-3 to TRBJ2-3; D is unclear. The germline V gene has CDR1 LGHNA and CDR2 YSLEER. The CDR3 loop spans 16 amino acids. The V and J ends lost 1 base and 2 bases respectively, with 13 bases between them.

The rearrangement links TRBV1 to TRBJ2-3; the D call TRBD2 from the table was never checked on the DNA. TRBV1 is a pseudogene segment. There are 21 residues in the CDR3. The DNA for the CDR3 is TGCACCAGCAGTCCTCGGGGATCGGGGACTAGCGCCTTTTTTAGTACAGATACGCAGTATTTT. This translates into CTSSPRGSGTSAFFSTDTQYF.

The genes are TRBV6-5 and TRBJ2-5, with D perhaps matching TRBD2 (5 bases). V was shortened by 7 bases and J by 5 bases, with 17 bases between the two germline ends. The CDR3 has 14 residues. Per the germline V gene, CDR1 is MNHEY and CDR2 is SVGAGI. The CDR3 spells CASTRVGSAETQYF. The CDR3 DNA reads as TGTGCCAGCACCCGAGTTGGGAGCGCCGAGACCCAGTACTTC.

A few counts support this clone. The chain carries TRBV5-6 and TRBJ1-2; TRBD1 aligns across 8 bases. Unmatched junction bases numbered 9, after V lost 2 bases and J lost 3 bases. Germline CDR1 SGHDT, CDR2 YYEEEE. The CDR3 runs 16 residues. The CDR3 sequence: CASSFRRTGSDYGYTF. The CDR3 DNA sequence: TGTGCCAGCAGCTTCCGACGGACAGGGAGTGACTATGGCTACACCTTC.

V and J are TRBV29-1 and TRBJ2-2; 12 positions match TRBD2. Germline assignment: CDR1 SQVTM and CDR2 ANQGSEA. J gave up 0 bases and V 7 bases, and 9 bases lay outside the gene matches. CDR3 length: 17 amino acids. The CDR3 here is CSARIGLAGTNTGELFF. The CDR3 DNA sequence: TGCAGCGCCCGTATCGGACTAGCGGGAACGAACACCGGGGAGCTGTTTTTT.

The V and J genes are TRBV5-1 and TRBJ2-7; 7 bases agree with TRBD1. V dropped 4 bases and J dropped 4; count of bases not matched to a gene: 11. CDR1 is SGHRS and CDR2 is YFSETQ in the germline V gene. The CDR3 has 15 amino acids. The chain's CDR3 is CASSPSGSGGYEQYF. Here the CDR3 DNA reads TGCGCCAGCAGCCCATCAGGATCAGGGGGATACGAGCAGTACTTC.

The chain links TRBV10-3 to TRBJ1-5, with D possibly being TRBD1 (6 bases). CDR1 is ENHRY, CDR2 SYGVKD, per germline. The CDR3 sequence is 16 residues long. The V gene lost 9 bases and the J gene lost 1 base, with 19 bases spanning the gap. The CDR3 is CAIHNRDPLSNQPQHF. The CDR3 DNA is TGTGCCATACACAACAGGGACCCTTTAAGCAATCAGCCCCAGCATTTT.

In this sample, this clone turned up a few times. The chain carries TRBV11-2 and TRBJ1-2; 10 bases are shared with TRBD1. With 5 bases clipped from V and 7 bases from J, the junction kept 10 bases outside the gene matches. Looked up from germline, CDR1 is SGHAT and CDR2 is FQNNGV. The CDR3 is 15 residues long. The CDR3 is CASSNRDRGGVGYTF. The CDR3 DNA is TGTGCCAGCAGCAACCGGGACAGGGGAGGGGTTGGCTACACCTTC.

This clone was counted between two and nine times. V and J are TRBV6-6 and TRBJ2-1; 10 positions agree with TRBD2. V shed 2 bases, J shed 6 bases, and the junction held 7 bases outside the gene matches. There are 16 residues in the CDR3. CDR1 is MNHNY and CDR2 is SVGAGI in the germline V gene (reference sequence). The CDR3 region has the DNA TGTGCCAGCAGTTACCTAGCGGGAGTCTTGGGCAATGAGCAGTTCTTC. As protein: CASSYLAGVLGNEQFF.

This clone has only a few counts. This rearrangement joins TRBV19 to TRBJ1-5; 11 nucleotides match TRBD1. The CDR3 spans 18 residues. In germline, CDR1 is LNHDA, CDR2 SQIVND (reference sequence). Trimming at V came to 1 base and at J to 3 bases, leaving 8 bases not matched to a gene. The CDR3 DNA follows: TGTGCCAGTAGTATAGGGACAGGGGGCCTCGGGATCAATCAGCCCCAGCATTTT. This gives the protein CASSIGTGGLGINQPQHF.

This clone was seen only a few times. The J gene is TRBJ2-2, the V gene TRBV5-1; 11 positions match TRBD1. This CDR3 is 17 amino acids long. CDR1 SGHRS and CDR2 YFSETQ come from the germline V gene. The V segment lost 5 bases and the J segment 4 bases; nucleotides outside the gene matches: 10. The CDR3 spells CASSRPRTGGTTGELFF. The CDR3 coding sequence is TGCGCCAGCAGTCGACCCCGGACAGGGGGCACCACCGGGGAGCTGTTTTTT. Using reference TRBV5-1 and TRBJ2-2 for the parts outside the CDR3, the full variable domain is KAGVTQTPRYLIKTRGQQVTLSCSPISGHRSVSWYQQTPGQGLQFLFEYFSETQRNKGNFPGRFSGRQFSNSRSEMNVSTLELGDSALYLCASSRPRTGGTTGELFFGEGSRLTVL.

In this sample, this clone turned up a few times. V usage is TRBV7-9 and J usage is TRBJ2-2; possible D gene TRBD2, 5 bases. Between the trimmed V and J ends, which lost 8 bases and 1 base, there was a span of 11 bases. The CDR3 contains 14 residues. CDR1 and CDR2 from the germline V gene are SEHNR and FQNEAQ (reference sequence). The CDR3 loop reads CASLPSGNTGELFF. The DNA of the CDR3 is TGTGCCAGCCTCCCCAGCGGGAACACCGGGGAGCTGTTTTTT.

This clone has just a few counts. The chain carries TRBV30 and TRBJ2-1; TRBD2 is a possible D gene (6 bases). Trimming took 2 bases from V and 5 from J, leaving 13 bases between them. The germline gives CDR1 GTSNPN, CDR2 SVGIG (reference sequence). This CDR3 region has 14 residues. The CDR3 protein is CAWSPWTTNNEQFF. As DNA, the CDR3 is TGTGCCTGGAGTCCTTGGACTACCAACAATGAGCAGTTCTTC.

V gene TRBV28 combines with J gene TRBJ2-2, with D perhaps matching TRBD1 (7 bases). Germline V gives CDR1 MDHEN, CDR2 SYDVKM. The CDR3 is 14 amino acids. Trimming took off 4 bases at V and 6 bases at J, with 12 bases between the two ends. The CDR3 bases are TGTGCCAGCAGTTCGACAGGGAGGTCCGGGGAGCTGTTTTTT. Encoded protein: CASSSTGRSGELFF.

The chain couples TRBV5-1 to TRBJ1-4; 8 bases map to TRBD1. The CDR3 runs to 14 residues. V gave up 2 bases and J gave up 9 bases; unmatched junction bases: 6. In germline, CDR1 is SGHRS, CDR2 YFSETQ. The CDR3 DNA reads TGCGCCAGCAGCTTTGCCCAGGGGGCACAAAAACTGTTTTTT. Protein sequence: CASSFAQGAQKLFF.

This clone was counted only a few times. The V call is TRBV7-2, the J call TRBJ1-1; a weak D match, TRBD1 (5 bases). Trimming removed 5 bases from V and 1 base from J, with 8 bases in between. Germline-derived CDR1 and CDR2 are SGHTA and FQGNSA. This CDR3 is built from 13 residues. CDR3 nucleotides: TGTGCCAGCAGCCGCGACAGGAACACTGAAGCTTTCTTT. Translated, it gives CASSRDRNTEAFF.

In its sample, this clone was seen a few times. J is TRBJ2-1 and V is TRBV25-1, with 7 bases that match TRBD1. Germline lookup yields CDR1 MGHDK and CDR2 SYGVNS. V lost 5 bases to trimming and J lost 7 bases; unmatched junction nucleotides: 8. This CDR3 contains 14 residues. CDR3 sequence reads: CASSRAGGKNEQFF. In nucleotides, the CDR3 is TGTGCCAGCAGTAGGGCAGGGGGTAAAAATGAGCAGTTCTTC. Based on the CDR3 plus reference TRBV25-1 and TRBJ2-1, the full variable domain is EADIYQTPRYLVIGTGKKITLECSQTMGHDKMYWYQQDPGMELHLIHYSYGVNSTEKGDLSSESTVSRIRTEHFPLTLESARPSHTSQYLCASSRAGGKNEQFFGPGTRLTVL.

The genes are TRBV7-3 and TRBJ2-1; tentative D call: TRBD2 (6 bases). The germline CDR1 and CDR2 sequences are SGHTA and FQGTGA. Trimming removed 2 bases at V and 1 base at J, with 12 bases between. This CDR3 is built from 16 residues. The CDR3 is CASSLGGFGSYNEQFF. DNA of the CDR3: TGTGCCAGCAGCTTAGGGGGGTTCGGATCCTACAATGAGCAGTTCTTC.

The chain has TRBV9 and TRBJ2-4; D call uncertain. Germline V gene data show CDR1 as SGDLS and CDR2 as YYNGEE. The CDR3 runs to 13 residues. Trimming took off 4 bases at V and 6 bases at J, with 11 bases between the two ends. CDR3 DNA sequence: TGTGCCAGCAGCCCATCCGGGTTAAACATTCAGTACTTC. It codes for CASSPSGLNIQYF.